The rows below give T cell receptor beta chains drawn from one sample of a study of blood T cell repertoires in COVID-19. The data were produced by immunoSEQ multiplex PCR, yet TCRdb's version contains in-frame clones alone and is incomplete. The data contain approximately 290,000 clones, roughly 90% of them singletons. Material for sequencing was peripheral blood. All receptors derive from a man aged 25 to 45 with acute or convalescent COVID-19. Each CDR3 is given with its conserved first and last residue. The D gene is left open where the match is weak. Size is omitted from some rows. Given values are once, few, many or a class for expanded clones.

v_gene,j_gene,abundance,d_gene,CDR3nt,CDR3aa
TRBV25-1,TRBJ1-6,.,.,TGTGCCAGCAGCACAAGCTATTTGGAGACCCTCCACTTT,CASSTSYLETLHF
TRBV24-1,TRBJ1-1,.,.,TGTGCCACCAGTGCCGGACAGGAAGCTTTCTTT,CATSAGQEAFF
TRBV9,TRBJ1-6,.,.,TGTGCCAGCAGCCCGGACTTGGATTCACCCCTCCACTTT,CASSPDLDSPLHF
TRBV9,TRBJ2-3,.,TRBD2,TGTGCCAGCAGCGGTGGGGGGGACCCATGGGATACGCAGTATTTT,CASSGGGDPWDTQYF
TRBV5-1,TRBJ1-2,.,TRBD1,TGCGCCAGCAGCTCTCCGGGACAGGGATCCTATGGCTACACCTTC,CASSSPGQGSYGYTF
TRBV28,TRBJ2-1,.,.,TGTGCCAGCAGTCACCGGGACAGATTAGCGGGAGAGCAGTTCTTC,CASSHRDRLAGEQFF
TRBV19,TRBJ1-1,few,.,TGTGCCAGTAGTATCAACTTTATGGCTGAAGCTTTCTTT,CASSINFMAEAFF
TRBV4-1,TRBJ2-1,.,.,TGCGCCAGCAGCCAAGATTTGGGGCCTCACAATGAGCAGTTCTTC,CASSQDLGPHNEQFF
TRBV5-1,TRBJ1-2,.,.,TGCGCCAGCAGCTTGACAGCCTCCAACTATGGCTACACCTTC,CASSLTASNYGYTF
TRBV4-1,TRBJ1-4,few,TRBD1,TGCGCCAGCAGCCCCGGGACAGGGGGCTTTTTGGGCGAAAAACTGTTTTTT,CASSPGTGGFLGEKLFF
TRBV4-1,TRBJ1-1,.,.,TGCGCCAGCAGCCAAGATCTCTGGGGCCTGAACACTGAAGCTTTCTTT,CASSQDLWGLNTEAFF
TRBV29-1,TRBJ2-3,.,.,TGCAGCGTCATGTCCCTAGGGGTCACAGATACGCAGTATTTT,CSVMSLGVTDTQYF
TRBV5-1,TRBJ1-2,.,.,TGCGCCAGCGGAGGGGTGAACTATGGCTACACCTTC,CASGGVNYGYTF
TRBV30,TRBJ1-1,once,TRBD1,TGTGCCTGGACCCGGGACAGGGGTAGTACTGAAGCTTTCTTT,CAWTRDRGSTEAFF